Listed here are 28 T cell receptor beta chains from one sample, sequenced in a study of T cell clonotyping in hematopoietic cell transplantation. Profiling relied on immunoSEQ multiplex PCR, and the TCRdb table lists in-frame clones only, not all of them. The data contain around 5,600 clones, approximately 84% of them singletons. Time point reported: recipient sample about 28 days before transplant, after cytoreduction. Specimen: peripheral blood mononuclear cells, collected before stem cell transplant. These receptors all come from a man aged 55 to 70 with acute myeloid leukemia. Some clones in this sample may be carry-over from other donors' samples.

The rearrangement links TRBV6-5 to TRBJ1-5; 11 bases map to TRBD1. Per the germline V gene, CDR1 is MNHEY and CDR2 is SVGAGI. With V trimmed by 7 bases and J by 6 bases, 8 bases remained unmatched. The CDR3 spans 15 residues. The CDR3, as DNA: TGTGCCAGCAAAAAGACCGGGACAGGGGGTCAGCCCCAGCATTTT. It yields the protein CASKKTGTGGQPQHF.

The rearrangement links TRBV14 to TRBJ1-2; 8 bases line up with TRBD1. Looked up from germline, CDR1 is SGHDN and CDR2 is FVKESK. The CDR3 contains 13 residues. Trimming at V came to 0 bases and at J to 13 bases, leaving 7 bases not matched to a gene. The CDR3, as DNA: TGTGCCAGCAGCCAAGAAGCCGGGACAGGCCTCACCTTC. It specifies CASSQEAGTGLTF.

The chain uses TRBV30 and TRBJ1-5; the D gene is possibly TRBD1 (6 bases). The CDR3 is 15 amino acids. CDR1 and CDR2 (germline): GTSNPN, SVGIG (reference sequence). V gave up 2 bases and J gave up 0 bases, with 11 bases separating them. The CDR3 region is CAWSPDSYSNQPQHF. The CDR3 region has the DNA TGTGCCTGGAGTCCGGACAGCTATAGCAATCAGCCCCAGCATTTT.

The chain links TRBV6-5 to TRBJ2-7; 10 nucleotides line up with TRBD2. V gave up 6 bases and J gave up 4 bases; unmatched junction bases: 3. The length of the CDR3 is 13 residues. Germline lookup yields CDR1 MNHEY and CDR2 SVGAGI. The CDR3 DNA reads as TGTGCCAGCAGCAGGACTAGCGGATACGAGCAGTACTTC. Encoded protein: CASSRTSGYEQYF.

This chain links TRBV11-3 with TRBJ1-1, with 7 bases fitting TRBD1. V was pared by 5 bases and J by 0 bases, with 3 bases of the junction left unmatched. The CDR3 length is 14 residues. The germline V gene encodes CDR1 SGHNT and CDR2 YENEEA. CDR3 residues: CASSETGLNTEAFF. In DNA form, the CDR3 reads TGTGCCAGCAGCGAGACAGGGTTGAACACTGAAGCTTTCTTT.

V and J are TRBV15 and TRBJ1-1; the D is unclear. Germline lookup yields CDR1 LNHNV and CDR2 YYDKDF (reference sequence). CDR3 length: 14 residues. The V end lost 1 base, the J end lost 5 bases, and 11 bases lay between the germline ends. The CDR3 DNA reads TGTGCCACCAGCAGAGTAAAAGTGGGGACTGAAGCTTTCTTT. Translating it yields CATSRVKVGTEAFF.

This clone was observed once. J is TRBJ1-2 and V is TRBV27; TRBD1 is a possible D gene (5 bases). With 5 bases removed from V and 0 bases from J, the gap between germline ends came to 13 bases. This CDR3 has 15 amino acids. Germline CDR1 reads MNHEY; CDR2 reads SMNVEV (reference sequence). This CDR3 is CASSPRGGSNYGYTF. As DNA, the CDR3 is TGTGCCAGCAGTCCTCGGGGGGGATCTAACTATGGCTACACCTTC.

V is TRBV19 and J is TRBJ1-4, with TRBD1 matching 10 bases. Germline CDR1 and CDR2: LNHDA and SQIVND (reference sequence). The trim removed 5 bases at V and 10 bases at J, leaving 10 bases unmatched. The CDR3 is 15 residues long. The CDR3 protein is CASSGTGTGEVKLFF. CDR3 in DNA: TGTGCCAGTAGTGGTACCGGGACAGGGGAAGTAAAACTGTTTTTT.

The V call is TRBV7-9, the J call TRBJ1-5, with TRBD1 matching over 9 bases. This CDR3 contains 15 residues. The J segment lost 4 bases and the V segment lost 1 base, leaving 2 bases of the junction unmatched. Germline assignment: CDR1 SEHNR and CDR2 FQNEAQ (reference sequence). The CDR3, as DNA: TGTGCCAGCAGCTTAGAGGGGACAGGGAATCAGCCCCAGCATTTT. Amino acid sequence: CASSLEGTGNQPQHF.

This chain's CDR3 is CASSFSGRAAGELFF. DNA for the CDR3: TGTGCCAGTAGTTTTAGCGGGAGGGCCGCCGGGGAGCTGTTTTTT. The chain combines TRBV19 with TRBJ2-2; 11 nucleotides line up with TRBD2. With 5 bases clipped from V and 6 bases from J, the junction kept 5 bases outside the gene matches. CDR1 is LNHDA and CDR2 is SQIVND in the germline V gene (reference sequence). CDR3 length: 15 residues.

The V call is TRBV9, the J call TRBJ2-3, with TRBD2 as a possible D gene (6 bases). Germline V gene lookup returns CDR1 SGDLS and CDR2 YYNGEE. The CDR3 is 13 amino acids. V was clipped by 0 bases and J by 4 bases, with 6 bases between them. The CDR3 spells CASSVGGADTQYF. The DNA for the CDR3 is TGTGCCAGCAGCGTAGGCGGGGCAGATACGCAGTATTTT.

The V and J genes are TRBV5-6 and TRBJ1-1; 9 bases map to TRBD1. CDR3 length equals 15 residues. Per the germline V gene, CDR1 is SGHDT and CDR2 is YYEEEE. The ends lost 0 bases at V and 5 bases at J; junction bases unmatched: 5. Here the CDR3 reads CASSLAWTGDTEAFF. The CDR3 DNA sequence: TGTGCCAGCAGCTTGGCTTGGACAGGGGATACTGAAGCTTTCTTT. Together with reference TRBV5-6 and TRBJ1-1, the CDR3 gives the full variable domain: DAGVTQSPTHLIKTRGQQVTLRCSPKSGHDTVSWYQQALGQGPQFIFQYYEEEERQRGNFPDRFSGHQFPNYSSELNVNALLLGDSALYLCASSLAWTGDTEAFFGQGTRLTVV.

Comments on this clone: Other DNA sequences in this sample translate to the same CDR3. V gene TRBV9 combines with J gene TRBJ2-2, with 8 nucleotides matching TRBD1. The germline V gene has CDR1 SGDLS and CDR2 YYNGEE. Losses at the gene ends were 0 bases for V and 4 bases for J; bases not matched to a gene: 2. The CDR3 runs 15 residues. The CDR3 region has the DNA TGTGCCAGCAGCGTAGAAACAGGGGGCACCGGGGAGCTGTTTTTT. Translated, it gives CASSVETGGTGELFF.

V is TRBV5-8 and J is TRBJ1-5, with TRBD1 identical over 8 bases. The CDR3 has 15 amino acids. CDR1 and CDR2 from the germline V gene are SGHTS and YDEGEE. V lost 5 bases to trimming and J lost 5 bases; unmatched junction nucleotides: 9. The CDR3 DNA is TGTGCCAGCAGGTTAGGACAGGGCAAACATCAGCCCCAGCATTTT. Protein product: CASRLGQGKHQPQHF. Together with reference TRBV5-8 and TRBJ1-5, the CDR3 gives the full variable domain: EAGVTQSPTHLIKTRGQQATLRCSPISGHTSVYWYQQALGLGLQFLLWYDEGEERNRGNFPPRFSGRQFPNYSSELNVNALELEDSALYLCASRLGQGKHQPQHFGDGTRLSIL.

The V gene is TRBV29-1, the J gene TRBJ2-5; D call uncertain. Trimming took off 0 bases at V and 5 bases at J, with 10 bases between the two ends. In germline, CDR1 is SQVTM, CDR2 ANQGSEA. The CDR3 totals 13 residues. The CDR3 DNA reads as TGCAGCGTTGAAGAACGAGTCGGGGAGACCCAGTACTTC. The encoded protein is CSVEERVGETQYF. The full variable domain, its missing parts supplied by reference TRBV29-1 and TRBJ2-5, is SAVISQKPSRDICQRGTSLTIQCQVDSQVTMMFWYRQQPGQSLTLIATANQGSEATYESGFVIDKFPISRPNLTFSTLTVSNMSPEDSSIYLCSVEERVGETQYFGPGTRLLVL.

This clone was seen a single time. The V gene is TRBV5-1, the J gene TRBJ1-2; D uncertain. Deletions cut 0 bases from V and 6 bases from J, with 12 bases between. This CDR3 contains 14 residues. Germline loops: CDR1 SGHRS, CDR2 YFSETQ. The CDR3 DNA reads TGCGCCAGCAGCTTGGATCCTAGGGATGATGGCTACACCTTC. Its translation is CASSLDPRDDGYTF.

The CDR3 DNA sequence: TGTGCCAGCAGCTCAACCCGTTCGACAGGGATTCCCTACGAGCAGTACTTC. It codes for CASSSTRSTGIPYEQYF. The chain joins TRBV27 to TRBJ2-7; 7 bases are a match to TRBD1. The trim removed 6 bases at V and 2 bases at J, leaving 16 bases unmatched. CDR3 length: 17 residues. Germline V gene data show CDR1 as MNHEY and CDR2 as SMNVEV (reference sequence).

V and J are TRBV11-3 and TRBJ2-3; 10 bases are shared with TRBD2. V dropped 5 bases and J dropped 9; count of bases not matched to a gene: 14. Germline lookup yields CDR1 SGHNT and CDR2 YENEEA. The CDR3 spans 16 residues. CDR3 sequence (DNA): TGTGCCAGCAGCAAGTTAGCGGGGGGCCGGTCGGACACGCAGTATTTT. Protein: CASSKLAGGRSDTQYF.

This chain uses TRBV4-1 with TRBJ2-7; D perhaps matches TRBD2 (6 bases). Germline V gene sequence: CDR1 MGHRA, CDR2 YSYEKL. V was trimmed by 1 base and J by 5 bases, leaving 6 bases between them. The CDR3 has 12 residues. CDR3: CASSQAGDEQYF. In DNA form, the CDR3 reads TGCGCCAGCAGCCAAGCGGGAGACGAGCAGTACTTC.

This clone has more than one count but fewer than ten. V usage is TRBV5-1 and J usage is TRBJ2-3, with 7 positions matching TRBD2. This CDR3 is 16 amino acids long. CDR1 and CDR2 (germline): SGHRS, YFSETQ. Trimming at V came to 1 base and at J to 0 bases, leaving 5 bases not matched to a gene. The CDR3 DNA sequence: TGCGCCAGCAGCTTGCTTGCTAGCGGCAGCACAGATACGCAGTATTTT. As protein: CASSLLASGSTDTQYF.

In its sample, this clone was seen once. The rearrangement joins TRBV5-8 to TRBJ1-1, with 11 bases aligning to TRBD1. J was trimmed by 5 bases and V by 4 bases; bases with no gene match: 4. The CDR3 contains 14 residues. Germline assignment: CDR1 SGHTS and CDR2 YDEGEE. Here the CDR3 reads CASSGQGAGTEAFF. The CDR3 nucleotides are TGTGCCAGCAGCGGACAGGGGGCTGGAACTGAAGCTTTCTTT.

The chain has TRBV20-1 and TRBJ1-5; D perhaps matches TRBD1 (5 bases). V was clipped by 6 bases and J by 15 bases, with 18 bases between them. The CDR3 runs 11 residues. Germline V gene sequence: CDR1 DFQATT, CDR2 SNEGSKA (reference sequence). The CDR3 here is CSAAEGLIRHF. CDR3 sequence (DNA): TGCAGTGCCGCAGAGGGGCTTATCCGGCATTTT.

This clone was found once. The chain links TRBV6-1 to TRBJ2-1; D perhaps matches TRBD2 (5 bases). V lost 0 bases and J lost 0, with 21 bases in between. Germline CDR1 MNHNS, CDR2 SASEGT. CDR3 length equals 20 residues. The CDR3 DNA is TGTGCCAGCAGTGAAGCGGCCGGTTTAGGCGGCGGGTACTCCTACAATGAGCAGTTCTTC. Translation: CASSEAAGLGGGYSYNEQFF.

This clone showed up just once. This chain connects TRBV7-2 to TRBJ2-4; TRBD2 might be the D (7 bases). The CDR3 loop spans 16 amino acids. Germline V gene sequence: CDR1 SGHTA, CDR2 FQGNSA. V lost 1 base, J lost 2 bases, and 12 bases lay in between. The CDR3, as DNA: TGTGCCAGCAGCTTAGTGGGGGGGGCAACCAAAAACATTCAGTACTTC. Translation gives CASSLVGGATKNIQYF.

V usage is TRBV27 and J usage is TRBJ2-7; maybe TRBD2 (7 bases). Germline V lookup: CDR1 MNHEY, CDR2 SMNVEV (reference sequence). Trimming took 4 bases from V and 2 from J, leaving 12 bases between them. This CDR3 has 14 amino acids. The CDR3: CASSWGGATYEQYF. In nucleotides, the CDR3 is TGTGCCAGCAGTTGGGGGGGCGCGACCTACGAGCAGTACTTC.

The V call is TRBV28, the J call TRBJ2-2, with D perhaps TRBD1 or TRBD2 (5 bases each). Per the germline V gene, CDR1 is MDHEN and CDR2 is SYDVKM. Trimming took off 6 bases at V and 4 bases at J, with 9 bases between the two ends. The CDR3 covers 13 residues. The CDR3 sequence is CASRDGTTGELFF. CDR3 in DNA: TGTGCCAGCAGGGACGGGACCACCGGGGAGCTGTTTTTT.

This chain links TRBV27 with TRBJ1-5, with 10 bases lining up with TRBD1. V trimming: 5 bases; J trimming: 3 bases; junction bases outside the gene matches: 13. This CDR3 is 18 amino acids long. Germline CDR1 and CDR2: MNHEY and SMNVEV (reference sequence). The CDR3 nucleotides read TGTGCCAGCAGTCGTCCCGGGACAGGGGCGGGTGTCAATCAGCCCCAGCATTTT. This sequence encodes CASSRPGTGAGVNQPQHF.

The chain links TRBV6-1 to TRBJ1-5, with D perhaps matching TRBD1 (6 bases). Germline V gives CDR1 MNHNS, CDR2 SASEGT. This CDR3 comprises 15 residues. The ends were cut back, 4 bases at V and 2 bases at J, with 12 bases in the middle. DNA for the CDR3: TGTGCCAGCAGTGTTGGGGGGGCAGGCAATCAGCCCCAGCATTTT. It encodes CASSVGGAGNQPQHF.